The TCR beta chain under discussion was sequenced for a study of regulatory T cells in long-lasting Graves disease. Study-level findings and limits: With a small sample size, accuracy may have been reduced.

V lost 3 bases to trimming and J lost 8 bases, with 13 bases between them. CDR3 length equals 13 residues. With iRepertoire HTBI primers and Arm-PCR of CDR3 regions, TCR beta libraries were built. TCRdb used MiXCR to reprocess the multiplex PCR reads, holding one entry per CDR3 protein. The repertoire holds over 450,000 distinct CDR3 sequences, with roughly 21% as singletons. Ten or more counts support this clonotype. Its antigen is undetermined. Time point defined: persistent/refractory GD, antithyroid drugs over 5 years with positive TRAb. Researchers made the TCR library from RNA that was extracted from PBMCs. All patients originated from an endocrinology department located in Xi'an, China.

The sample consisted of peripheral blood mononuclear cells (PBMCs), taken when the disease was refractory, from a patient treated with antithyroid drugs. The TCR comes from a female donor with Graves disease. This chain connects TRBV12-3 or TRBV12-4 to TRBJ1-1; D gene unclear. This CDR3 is CASSFRGIGEAFF. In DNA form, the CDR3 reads TGTGCCAGCAGTTTTCGAGGGATTGGCGAAGCTTTCTTT.